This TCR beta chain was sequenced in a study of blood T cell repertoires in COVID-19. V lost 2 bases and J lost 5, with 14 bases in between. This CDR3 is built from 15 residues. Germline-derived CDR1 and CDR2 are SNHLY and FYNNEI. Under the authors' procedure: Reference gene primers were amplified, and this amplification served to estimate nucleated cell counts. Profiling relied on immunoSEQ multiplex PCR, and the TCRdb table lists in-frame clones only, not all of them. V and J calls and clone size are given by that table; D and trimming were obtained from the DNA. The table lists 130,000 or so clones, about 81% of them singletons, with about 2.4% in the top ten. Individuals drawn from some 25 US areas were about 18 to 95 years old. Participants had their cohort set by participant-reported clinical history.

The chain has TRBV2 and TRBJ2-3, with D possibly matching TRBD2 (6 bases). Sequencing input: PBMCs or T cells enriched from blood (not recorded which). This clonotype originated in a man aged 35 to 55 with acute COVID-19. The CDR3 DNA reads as TGTGCCAGCAGTGAAAGGGCGGGGCAGGAAGATACGCAGTATTTT. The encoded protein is CASSERAGQEDTQYF.